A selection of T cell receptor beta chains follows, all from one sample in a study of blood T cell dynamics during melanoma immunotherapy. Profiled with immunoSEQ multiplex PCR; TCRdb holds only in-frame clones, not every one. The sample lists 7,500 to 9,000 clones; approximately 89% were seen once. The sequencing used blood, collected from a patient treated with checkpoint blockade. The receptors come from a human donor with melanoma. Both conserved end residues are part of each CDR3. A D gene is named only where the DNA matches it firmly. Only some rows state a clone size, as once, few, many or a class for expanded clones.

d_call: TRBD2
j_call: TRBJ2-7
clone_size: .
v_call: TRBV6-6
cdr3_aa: CASRPQGGTGGYEQYF
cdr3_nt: TGTGCCAGCAGACCACAGGGAGGGACGGGAGGGTACGAGCAGTACTTC

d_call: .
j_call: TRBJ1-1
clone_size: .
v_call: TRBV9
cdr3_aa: CASSVDGRNTEAFF
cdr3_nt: TGTGCCAGCAGCGTAGACGGACGGAACACTGAAGCTTTCTTT

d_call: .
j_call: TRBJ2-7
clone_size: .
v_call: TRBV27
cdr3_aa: CASSLSTAYEQYF
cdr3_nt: TGTGCCAGCAGTTTAAGTACAGCCTACGAGCAGTACTTC

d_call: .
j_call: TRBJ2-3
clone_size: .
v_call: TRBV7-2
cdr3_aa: CASSLVIGYTDTQYF
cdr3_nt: TGTGCCAGCAGCTTAGTAATTGGCTACACAGATACGCAGTATTTT

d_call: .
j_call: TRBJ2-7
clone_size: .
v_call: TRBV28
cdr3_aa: CASSLPGPDRSGRPYEQYF
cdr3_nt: TGTGCCAGCAGTTTACCCGGTCCAGATCGAAGCGGCCGACCCTACGAGCAGTACTTC

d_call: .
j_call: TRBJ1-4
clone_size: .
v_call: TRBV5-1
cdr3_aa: CASSLMAASEKLFF
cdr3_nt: TGCGCCAGCAGCTTGATGGCTGCGAGTGAAAAACTGTTTTTT

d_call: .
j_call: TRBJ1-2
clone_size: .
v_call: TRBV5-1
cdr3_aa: CASSLMDINYGYTF
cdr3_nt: TGCGCCAGCAGCTTAATGGACATAAACTATGGCTACACCTTC

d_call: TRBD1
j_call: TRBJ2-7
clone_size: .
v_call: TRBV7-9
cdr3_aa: CASTKTDRGYEQYF
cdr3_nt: TGTGCCAGCACCAAGACCGACAGGGGCTACGAGCAGTACTTC

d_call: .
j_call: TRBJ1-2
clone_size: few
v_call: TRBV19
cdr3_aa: CASTKDGWPGYTF
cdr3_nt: TGTGCCAGTACCAAAGACGGCTGGCCTGGCTACACCTTC

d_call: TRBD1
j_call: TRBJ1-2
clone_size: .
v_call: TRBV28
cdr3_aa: CASRDGTDYGYTF
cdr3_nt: TGTGCCAGCAGGGACGGGACAGACTATGGCTACACCTTC

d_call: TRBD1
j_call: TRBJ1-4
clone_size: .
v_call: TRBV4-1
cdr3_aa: CASSQIRDSPNEKLFF
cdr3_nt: TGCGCCAGCAGCCAAATAAGGGACAGCCCTAATGAAAAACTGTTTTTT